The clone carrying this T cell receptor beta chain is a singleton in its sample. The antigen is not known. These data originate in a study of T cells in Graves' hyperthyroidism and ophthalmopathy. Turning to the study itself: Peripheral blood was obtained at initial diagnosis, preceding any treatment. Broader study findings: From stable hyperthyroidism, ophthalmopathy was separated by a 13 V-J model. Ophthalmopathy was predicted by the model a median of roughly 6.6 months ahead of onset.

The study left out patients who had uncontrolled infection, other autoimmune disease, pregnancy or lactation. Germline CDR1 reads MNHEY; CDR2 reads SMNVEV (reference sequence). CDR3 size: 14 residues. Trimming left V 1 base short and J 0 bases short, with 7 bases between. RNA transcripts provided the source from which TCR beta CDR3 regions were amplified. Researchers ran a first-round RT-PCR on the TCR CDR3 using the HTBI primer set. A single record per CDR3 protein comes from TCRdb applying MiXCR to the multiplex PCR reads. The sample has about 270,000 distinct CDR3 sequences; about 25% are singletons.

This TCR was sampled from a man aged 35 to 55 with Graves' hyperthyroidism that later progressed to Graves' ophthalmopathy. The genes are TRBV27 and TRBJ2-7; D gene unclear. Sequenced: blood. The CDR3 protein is CASSLFPASYEQYF. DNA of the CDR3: TGTGCCAGCAGTTTATTCCCAGCCTCCTACGAGCAGTACTTC.